This T cell receptor beta chain was identified in a study of control samples from healthy donors and cancer patients. The germline gives CDR1 SEHNR, CDR2 FQNEAQ (reference sequence). With 3 bases clipped from V and 5 bases from J, the junction kept 12 bases outside the gene matches. This CDR3 is 16 amino acids long. The table came from immunoSEQ multiplex PCR; TCRdb's copy has only in-frame clones and leaves some out. Of about 98,000 clones detected, approximately 90% appear once; the ten largest clones hold under 2.5%. The source of this sequence is a woman between 18 and 29 years old in good health. The sample consisted of blood. The chain couples TRBV7-9 to TRBJ2-5, with 7 bases aligning to TRBD2. The CDR3 coding sequence is TGTGCCAGCAGCTTCGCGGCGGGAGTCTCGCACGAGACCCAGTACTTC. It is translated as CASSFAAGVSHETQYF.